A selection of T cell receptor beta chains follows, all from one sample in a study of cytomegalovirus exposure and HLA in healthy donors. Libraries were prepared by immunoSEQ multiplex PCR; TCRdb keeps only in-frame clonotypes and omits some of them. The sample carries approximately 100,000 clones, 9.5% to 13% recorded once. Sequenced material: PBMCs. The origin of the receptors is a man aged 35 to 55 in good health and CMV-seropositive. Both conserved end residues are part of each CDR3. Each record gives: V gene, J gene, D gene, clone size, CDR3 protein, CDR3 DNA. D genes are given only for firm matches. Clone size is given for some rows only: seen once, a few or many times, or a class if the clone is expanded.

V: TRBV5-1
J: TRBJ2-1
D: TRBD2
size: NA
CDR3: CASSPGTSTGNEQFF
DNA: TGCGCCAGCAGCCCAGGGACTAGCACCGGCAATGAGCAGTTCTTC

V: TRBV28
J: TRBJ2-1
D: TRBD2
size: NA
CDR3: CASSLASGKFYNEQFF
DNA: TGTGCCAGCAGTTTAGCTAGCGGGAAATTCTACAATGAGCAGTTCTTC

V: TRBV2
J: TRBJ1-5
D: NA
size: NA
CDR3: CASHGGPNNQPQHF
DNA: TGTGCCAGCCACGGAGGGCCCAACAATCAGCCCCAGCATTTT

V: TRBV10-1
J: TRBJ2-1
D: NA
size: NA
CDR3: CASRDRHGGTYNEQFF
DNA: TGCGCCAGCAGGGATAGGCATGGCGGTACCTACAATGAGCAGTTCTTC

V: TRBV7-9
J: TRBJ1-3
D: TRBD1
size: NA
CDR3: CASRRQGIALGNTIYF
DNA: TGTGCCAGCAGACGACAGGGTATTGCTCTGGGAAACACCATATATTTT

V: TRBV5-4
J: TRBJ2-3
D: TRBD2
size: NA
CDR3: CASSPSGSLTSTDTQYF
DNA: TGTGCCAGCAGCCCGAGCGGGAGCCTAACCAGCACAGATACGCAGTATTTT

V: TRBV5-4
J: TRBJ2-7
D: TRBD2
size: NA
CDR3: CASSLPGGTREQYF
DNA: TGTGCCAGCAGCTTACCCGGGGGGACCCGCGAGCAGTACTTC

V: TRBV7-9
J: TRBJ2-1
D: TRBD2
size: NA
CDR3: CASSLVIGLAEKQFF
DNA: TGTGCCAGCAGCTTAGTGATTGGACTAGCGGAAAAGCAGTTCTTC

V: TRBV7-9
J: TRBJ2-7
D: TRBD1
size: NA
CDR3: CASSSTYRGPTYEQYF
DNA: TGTGCCAGCAGCTCTACCTACAGGGGACCTACCTACGAGCAGTACTTC

V: TRBV28
J: TRBJ2-7
D: NA
size: NA
CDR3: CASSPRAGVFYEQYF
DNA: TGTGCCAGCAGCCCCCGGGCAGGGGTCTTCTACGAGCAGTACTTC

V: TRBV6-5
J: TRBJ1-1
D: NA
size: NA
CDR3: CASSYRRGGNTEAFF
DNA: TGTGCCAGCAGTTACCGGCGGGGTGGGAACACTGAAGCTTTCTTT

V: TRBV6-6
J: TRBJ1-5
D: TRBD1
size: many
CDR3: CASTTGGRSNQPQHF
DNA: TGTGCCAGCACAACAGGGGGAAGGAGCAATCAGCCCCAGCATTTT

V: TRBV28
J: TRBJ2-7
D: NA
size: NA
CDR3: CASSFGSGLDEQYF
DNA: TGTGCCAGCAGTTTCGGGTCAGGGCTGGACGAGCAGTACTTC

V: TRBV11-3
J: TRBJ2-3
D: NA
size: few
CDR3: CASSSRLSTDTQYF
DNA: TGTGCCAGCAGCTCCCGACTAAGCACAGATACGCAGTATTTT

V: TRBV6-5
J: TRBJ2-7
D: NA
size: once
CDR3: CASSRNRGYYEQYF
DNA: TGTGCCAGCAGTCGAAATAGAGGTTACTACGAGCAGTACTTC

V: TRBV28
J: TRBJ1-1
D: NA
size: few
CDR3: CASRVPQGEAFF
DNA: TGTGCCAGCAGGGTACCCCAGGGTGAAGCTTTCTTT

V: TRBV7-9
J: TRBJ1-1
D: NA
size: NA
CDR3: CASSLDSYTEAFF
DNA: TGTGCCAGCAGCTTGGACAGCTATACTGAAGCTTTCTTT

V: TRBV5-1
J: TRBJ2-3
D: TRBD2
size: few
CDR3: CASGLAGRTDTQYF
DNA: TGCGCCAGCGGACTAGCGGGAAGGACAGATACGCAGTATTTT

V: TRBV6-4
J: TRBJ2-1
D: NA
size: NA
CDR3: CASSVSVNNEQFF
DNA: TGTGCCAGCAGTGTCAGCGTTAACAATGAGCAGTTCTTC

V: TRBV7-3
J: TRBJ2-1
D: TRBD2
size: few
CDR3: CASSSTGGTSGSRSYNEQFF
DNA: TGTGCCAGCAGCTCAACCGGGGGGACTAGCGGGAGTAGGTCCTACAATGAGCAGTTCTTC

V: TRBV28
J: TRBJ2-3
D: NA
size: NA
CDR3: CASSWRDSTDTQYF
DNA: TGTGCCAGCAGTTGGAGGGACAGCACAGATACGCAGTATTTT

V: TRBV30
J: TRBJ2-5
D: NA
size: NA
CDR3: CAWSLSPRETQYF
DNA: TGTGCCTGGAGTTTGTCTCCTCGGGAGACCCAGTACTTC

V: TRBV5-1
J: TRBJ1-4
D: TRBD1
size: few
CDR3: CASSLAGGEKLFF
DNA: TGCGCCAGCAGCTTGGCAGGGGGGGAAAAACTGTTTTTT

V: TRBV4-2
J: TRBJ1-5
D: NA
size: NA
CDR3: CASSQDRAGSNQPQHF
DNA: TGTGCCAGCAGCCAAGATCGAGCAGGGAGCAATCAGCCCCAGCATTTT

V: TRBV7-3
J: TRBJ2-2
D: NA
size: NA
CDR3: CASSSIDRSGELFF
DNA: TGTGCCAGCAGCTCCATTGACAGATCCGGGGAGCTGTTTTTT

V: TRBV21-1
J: TRBJ1-1
D: NA
size: NA
CDR3: CASMLKEGDTEAFF
DNA: TGTGCCAGCATGCTTAAGGAAGGGGACACTGAAGCTTTCTTT

V: TRBV4-3
J: TRBJ2-3
D: NA
size: NA
CDR3: CASSQKYPGNLDTQYF
DNA: TGCGCCAGCAGCCAGAAGTATCCAGGGAATTTAGATACGCAGTATTTT

V: TRBV13
J: TRBJ2-3
D: TRBD2
size: few
CDR3: CASSPWGGGPDTQYF
DNA: TGTGCCAGCAGCCCCTGGGGCGGGGGGCCGGATACGCAGTATTTT

V: TRBV11-3
J: TRBJ2-7
D: TRBD1
size: few
CDR3: CASSSRDRGNEQYF
DNA: TGTGCCAGCAGCAGCCGGGACAGGGGAAACGAGCAGTACTTC

V: TRBV18
J: TRBJ1-5
D: TRBD1
size: many
CDR3: CASSPETGGEEPQHF
DNA: TGTGCCAGCTCACCAGAAACAGGGGGCGAGGAGCCCCAGCATTTT

V: TRBV6-1
J: TRBJ2-7
D: TRBD2
size: NA
CDR3: CASSLGSGITYEQYF
DNA: TGTGCCAGCAGCCTTGGGAGCGGGATCACCTACGAGCAGTACTTC

V: TRBV7-9
J: TRBJ2-3
D: TRBD2
size: NA
CDR3: CASSSLAGGDTQYF
DNA: TGTGCCAGCAGCTCGTTAGCGGGAGGAGATACGCAGTATTTT

V: TRBV5-5
J: TRBJ2-1
D: NA
size: few
CDR3: CASSFEAEQFF
DNA: TGTGCCAGCAGCTTCGAGGCTGAGCAGTTCTTC